The subject of this entry is one T cell receptor (delta chain). The antigen remains unidentified. Between about 97% and 99.6% of sorted thymocytes were Vdelta1+. The sample originates from a study of Vδ1+ human thymocytes. RNA was extracted from the cells and then reverse transcribed. Pooled V-gene forward primers with one constant-region reverse primer generated the CDR3 amplicons by multiplex PCR. TCRdb fed the multiplex PCR reads to CATT. The data hold some 27,000 delta-chain clones, with about 7.4% observed a single time. The study's findings and limits: In the thymus, TRG and TRD repertoires looked highly polyclonal with Gaussian CDR3 lengths. About 20% of thymic delta-chain sequences were Vdelta2, with few Vdelta3, unlike blood Vdelta1+ controls. The authors advised highly purified populations and single-cell validation.

Trimming left V 5 bases short and J 2 bases short, with 12 bases between. Germline V gene sequence: CDR1 TSWWSYY, CDR2 QGS. The CDR3 has 14 residues. The TCR comes from a girl in the first two years of life who had congenital heart surgery. The specimen sequenced was Vdelta1+ gamma-delta thymocytes from the thymus. The subset here: FACS-sorted CD3+ TCRalphabeta- TCRVdelta1+ TCRVdelta2- thymocytes. This chain connects TRDV1 to TRDJ1; D unresolved. Here the CDR3 reads CALGFVPPTDKLIF. In nucleotides, the CDR3 is TGTGCTCTTGGGTTCGTCCCGCCTACCGATAAACTCATCTTT.